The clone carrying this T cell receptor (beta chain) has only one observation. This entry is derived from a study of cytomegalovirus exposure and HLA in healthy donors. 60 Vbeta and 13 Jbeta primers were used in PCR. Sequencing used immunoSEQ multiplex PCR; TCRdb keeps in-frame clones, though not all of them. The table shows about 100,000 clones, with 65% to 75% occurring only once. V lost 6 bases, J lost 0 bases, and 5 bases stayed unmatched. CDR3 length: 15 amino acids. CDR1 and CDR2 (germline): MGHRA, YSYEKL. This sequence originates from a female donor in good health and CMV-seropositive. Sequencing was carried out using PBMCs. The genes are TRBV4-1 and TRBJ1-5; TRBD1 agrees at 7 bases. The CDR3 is CASRRDSYSNQPQHF. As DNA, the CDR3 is TGCGCCAGCAGACGGGACAGTTATAGCAATCAGCCCCAGCATTTT.